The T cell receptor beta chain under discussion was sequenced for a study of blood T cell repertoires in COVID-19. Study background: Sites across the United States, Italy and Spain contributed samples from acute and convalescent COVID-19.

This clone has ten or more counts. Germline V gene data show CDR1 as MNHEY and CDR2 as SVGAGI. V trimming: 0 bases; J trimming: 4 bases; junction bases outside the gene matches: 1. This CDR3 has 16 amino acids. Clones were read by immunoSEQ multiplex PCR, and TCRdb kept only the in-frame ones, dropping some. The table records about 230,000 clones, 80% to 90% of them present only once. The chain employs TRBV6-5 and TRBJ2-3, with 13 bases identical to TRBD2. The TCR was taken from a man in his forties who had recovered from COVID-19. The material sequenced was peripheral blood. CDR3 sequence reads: CASSYSGTSGADTQYF. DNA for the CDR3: TGTGCCAGCAGTTACTCCGGGACTAGCGGGGCAGATACGCAGTATTTT.